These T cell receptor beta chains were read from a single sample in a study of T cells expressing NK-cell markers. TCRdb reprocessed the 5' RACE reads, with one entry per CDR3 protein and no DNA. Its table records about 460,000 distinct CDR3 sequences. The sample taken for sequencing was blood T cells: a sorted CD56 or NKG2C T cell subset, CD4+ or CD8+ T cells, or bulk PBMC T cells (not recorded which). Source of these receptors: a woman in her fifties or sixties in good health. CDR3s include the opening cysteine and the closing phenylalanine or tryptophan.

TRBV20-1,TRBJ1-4,CSANRAGTGFEKLFF
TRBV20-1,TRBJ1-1,CSATDRARAFF
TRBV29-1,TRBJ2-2,CSTQTGDVAGELFF
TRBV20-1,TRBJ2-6,CSAKTYRAAGANVLTF
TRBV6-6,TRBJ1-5,CASSYLVGGNQPQHF
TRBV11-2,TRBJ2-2,CASSLPLLASGELFF
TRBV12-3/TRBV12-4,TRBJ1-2,CASTGGRQGGGGYTF
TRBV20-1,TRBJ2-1,CSARDAPSEQFF
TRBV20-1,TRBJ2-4,CSARDQGAITKNIQYF
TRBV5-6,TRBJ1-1,CASRRGLTEAFF
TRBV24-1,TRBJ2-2,CATSDLISDTTGELFF
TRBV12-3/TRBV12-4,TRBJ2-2,CASIPWGVGTGELFF
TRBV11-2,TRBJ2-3,CASAGTGEGTDTQYF
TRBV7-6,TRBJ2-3,CASSPTPGGLAGAISTDTQYF
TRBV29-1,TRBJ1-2,CSVEGGSYGYTF
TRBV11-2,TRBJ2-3,CASSFSSGGNTDTQYF
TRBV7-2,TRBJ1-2,CASSLVVEGYTF
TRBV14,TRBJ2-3,CASSQEATGTSGRARDTQYF
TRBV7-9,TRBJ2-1,CASSGASGRIEDEQFF
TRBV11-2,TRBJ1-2,CASSSRPYYGYTF
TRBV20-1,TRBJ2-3,CSATALAGLQYF
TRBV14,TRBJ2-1,CASSQDPVFYNEQFF
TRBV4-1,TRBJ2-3,CASSNGLASTDTQYF
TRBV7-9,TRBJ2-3,CASAQLAGVTDTQYF
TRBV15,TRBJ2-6,CATSSWTVLSGANVLTF
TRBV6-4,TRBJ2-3,CASSEGGNTQYF
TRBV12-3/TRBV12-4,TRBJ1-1,CASSLRRSGAFF
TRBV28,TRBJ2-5,CAISGGQAFSETQYF
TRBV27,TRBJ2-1,CASSSIKTSRGYNEQFF
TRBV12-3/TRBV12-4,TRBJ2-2,CASSTTSGRGMRELFF
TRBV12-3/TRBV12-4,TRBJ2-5,CASSLVASGAQETQYF
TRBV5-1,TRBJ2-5,CASSPLGGFQETQYF
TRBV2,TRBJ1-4,CASSEAARNEKLFF
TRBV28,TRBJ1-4,CASSFAEKLFF
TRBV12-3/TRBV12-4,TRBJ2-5,CASRLAGGARETQYF
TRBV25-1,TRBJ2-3,CASSDGTDQGDTQYF